The rows below give T cell receptor beta chains drawn from one sample of a study of post-analysis software for immune sequencing data. Each CDR3 protein gets one entry after TCRdb re-called the PCR reads with MiXCR. Of roughly 730,000 distinct CDR3 sequences listed, roughly 27% were seen once; the top ten hold roughly 0.57%. Sequences were obtained from blood. The receptors stem from a girl under 18 with multiple sclerosis. The CDR3 runs from the conserved cysteine through the conserved F or W. A D gene is named only where the DNA matches it firmly. Not every row has a clone size; where given, it reads once, few, many or a size class.

.	TRBJ2-5	TRBV29-1	few	CSVSGLGETQYF	TGCAGCGTATCAGGTCTTGGGGAGACCCAGTACTTC
.	TRBJ2-7	TRBV20-1	.	CSAHPTGAYEQYF	TGCAGTGCCCACCCGACAGGAGCCTACGAGCAGTACTTC
TRBD2	TRBJ2-5	TRBV20-1	.	CSARGLAGAYQETQYF	TGCAGTGCTAGAGGACTAGCGGGGGCCTACCAAGAGACCCAGTACTTC
TRBD2	TRBJ2-5	TRBV20-1	.	CSAAEGSGVETQYF	TGCAGTGCGGCCGAAGGTAGCGGGGTTGAGACCCAGTACTTC
TRBD1	TRBJ2-6	TRBV7-2	few	CASSRDAGGLSGANVLTF	TGTGCCAGCAGCCGCGATGCAGGGGGCTTATCGGGGGCCAACGTCCTGACTTTC
TRBD2	TRBJ2-5	TRBV4-3	few	CASSQVAGGIGETQYF	TGCGCCAGCAGCCAAGTAGCGGGAGGGATCGGGGAGACCCAGTACTTC
.	TRBJ2-1	TRBV5-1	few	CASSLGTPRVVNEQFF	TGCGCCAGCAGCTTGGGGACACCCCGGGTCGTCAATGAGCAGTTCTTC
.	TRBJ2-7	TRBV2	few	CASIRDDLSYEQYF	TGTGCCAGCATTCGGGACGACCTCTCCTACGAGCAGTACTTC
TRBD2	TRBJ2-1	TRBV5-1	.	CASSLAGRDHEQFF	TGCGCCAGCAGCTTGGCCGGGAGGGACCATGAGCAGTTCTTC
.	TRBJ1-5	TRBV7-9	.	CASSRTRGRSNQPQHF	TGTGCCAGCAGCCGAACCCGGGGCCGTAGCAATCAGCCCCAGCATTTT
.	TRBJ1-1	TRBV29-1	few	CSVEGGGGTEAFF	TGCAGCGTTGAAGGAGGGGGTGGGACTGAAGCTTTCTTT
TRBD1	TRBJ1-4	TRBV29-1	.	CSVGQGTTNEKLFF	TGCAGCGTGGGACAGGGCACAACTAATGAAAAACTGTTTTTT